Each of the 2 T cell receptor beta chains below was sequenced from the same sample in a study of Ad26.COV2.S vaccination and SARS-CoV-2 variants. Indicated treatment: some 19 received Ad26.COV2.S at low or high dose, single or two shots; about 5 received placebo; per-sample allocation not given. Samples were taken on day 63 after the first vaccine or placebo injection. Repertoires were generated with immunoSEQ multiplex PCR, while TCRdb's copy carries only in-frame clones and drops some. Of about 480,000 clones listed, 87% are singletons. The material sequenced was peripheral blood, taken in a trial of Ad26.COV2.S vaccine versus placebo. The receptors derive from a person aged 18 to 65 who received the Ad26.COV2.S COVID-19 vaccine or a placebo.

In regard to this clone: One end of the junction is discordant with germline, which a read error may explain. This CDR3 reads CASSDSDNSPQHF. The CDR3 bases are TGTGCCAGCAGTGACTCGGACAACTCGCCCCAGCATTTT. The chain has TRBV6-5 and TRBJ1-5; D may be TRBD1 (5 bases). Germline assignment: CDR1 MNHEY and CDR2 SVGAGI. This CDR3 is built from 13 residues.

Details on this clone: Within the sample, other DNA sequences also encode this same CDR3. The V gene is TRBV4-3, the J gene TRBJ2-2; 7 bases map to TRBD2. The length of the CDR3 is 16 residues. Trimming took 0 bases from V and 5 from J; bases not matched to a gene: 6. Germline V lookup: CDR1 LGHNA, CDR2 YSLEER. The chain's CDR3 is CASSQEGGRGTGELFF. In DNA, the CDR3 is TGCGCCAGCAGCCAAGAAGGCGGGAGAGGGACCGGGGAGCTGTTTTTT.